This TCR beta chain was sequenced in a study of blood T cell repertoires in COVID-19. Background on the study: Samples taken during acute and convalescent COVID-19 were collected in the United States, Italy and Spain.

V lost 4 bases and J 4 bases, leaving 7 bases between the germline ends. This CDR3 spans 11 amino acids. Germline V lookup: CDR1 SQVTM, CDR2 ANQGSEA. As processed by the authors: Reference gene primer amplification gave estimated nucleated cell counts. Libraries were prepared by immunoSEQ multiplex PCR; TCRdb keeps only in-frame clonotypes and omits some of them. Clonal size and the V and J genes are those of that table, whereas D and trimming came from the DNA. The sample includes 150,000 to 200,000 clones, just under 80% seen only once; the top ten take 5% to 8.5%. Sequenced input: peripheral blood. The chain recombines TRBV29-1 with TRBJ1-1; D gene uncertain. The clonotype originates from an older man with active or convalescent COVID-19. The CDR3 is CSVVWSTEAFF. CDR3 sequence (DNA): TGCAGCGTTGTATGGAGCACTGAAGCTTTCTTT.